The 18 T cell receptor beta chains given below trace back to one sample, sequenced in a study of draining lymph node invasion in breast cancer. The CD4+ CD45RA- CD25high gate defined the sorted memory regulatory T cells. TCRdb itself ran the bulk RNA-seq reads through MiXCR, one entry per CDR3 protein. This sample has 2,000 to 3,000 distinct CDR3 sequences, with roughly 60% found just once. What was sequenced was sorted memory Tregs from a lymph node. All receptors derive from a female donor with luminal breast cancer.

V and J are TRBV7-1 and TRBJ2-2, with 10 bases that match TRBD2. TRBV7-1 is assigned to the ORF class and has an uncertain function. V lost 3 bases and J lost 7; bases outside the gene matches: 8. The CDR3 has 16 amino acids. The chain's CDR3 is CASSSGTSGVSGELFF. The DNA of the CDR3 is TGTGCCAGCAGCTCCGGCACTAGCGGGGTTAGCGGGGAGCTGTTTTTT.

The chain has TRBV11-2 and TRBJ1-5; D is unresolved. Germline loops: CDR1 SGHAT, CDR2 FQNNGV. The germline V and J ends were trimmed by 3 bases and 4 bases, with 7 bases remaining between them. The CDR3 length is 13 residues. In nucleotides, the CDR3 is TGTGCCAGCAGCTTCGGGATGAATCAGCCCCAGCATTTT. Its protein is CASSFGMNQPQHF.

This clonotype was recorded once. The V and J genes are TRBV19 and TRBJ1-2, with 9 bases lining up with TRBD1. V dropped 3 bases and J dropped 8; count of bases not matched to a gene: 10. CDR3 size: 15 residues. Germline CDR1 reads LNHDA; CDR2 reads SQIVND (reference sequence). CDR3 in amino acids: CASSMPGQGSGGYTF. The CDR3 region has the DNA TGTGCCAGTAGTATGCCGGGACAGGGTTCGGGAGGCTACACCTTC.

The gene calls are TRBV5-1 and TRBJ1-4; no clear D gene. The CDR3 consists of 14 residues. V lost 0 bases, J lost 2 bases, and 5 bases lay in between. Germline CDR1 and CDR2: SGHRS and YFSETQ. The CDR3 sequence is CASSLGVTNEKLFF. In DNA form, the CDR3 reads TGCGCCAGCAGCTTGGGGGTTACTAATGAAAAACTGTTTTTT.

The genes are TRBV5-1 and TRBJ2-3; 7 nucleotides match TRBD2. After removal of 4 bases from V and 9 bases from J, the junction contained 11 bases not matched to a gene. The CDR3 spans 14 residues. Germline V gene data show CDR1 as SGHRS and CDR2 as YFSETQ. The CDR3: CASSLASGWKTQYF. CDR3 DNA sequence: TGCGCCAGCAGCCTCGCTAGCGGATGGAAGACGCAGTATTTT.

The chain links TRBV18 to TRBJ1-5; D gene unclear. V was clipped by 6 bases and J by 0 bases, with 12 bases between them. The CDR3 consists of 15 residues. From germline, CDR1 is KGHSH and CDR2 LQKENI. The CDR3 bases are TGTGCCAGCTCTAAAGACGGGTATAGCAATCAGCCCCAGCATTTT. This encodes CASSKDGYSNQPQHF. The variable domain in full, completed from reference TRBV18 and TRBJ1-5, reads NAGVMQNPRHLVRRRGQEARLRCSPMKGHSHVYWYRQLPEEGLKFMVYLQKENIIDESGMPKERFSAEFPKEGPSILRIQQVVRGDSAAYFCASSKDGYSNQPQHFGDGTRLSIL.

The gene calls are TRBV7-2 and TRBJ1-1, with D hard to call. Germline V gives CDR1 SGHTA, CDR2 FQGNSA. Deletions cut 5 bases from V and 11 bases from J, with 15 bases between. CDR3 size: 12 residues. The CDR3 protein is CASSPGESRAFF. CDR3 sequence (DNA): TGTGCCAGCAGCCCCGGGGAGTCGAGGGCTTTCTTT.

This chain links TRBV2 with TRBJ1-4; a possible D gene is TRBD1 (6 bases). Trimming shortened V by 5 bases and J by 7 bases, and 14 bases separated the two germline ends. The CDR3 sequence is 14 residues long. CDR1 is SNHLY, CDR2 FYNNEI, per germline. The CDR3: CASSMTGNGEKLFF. The CDR3 coding sequence is TGTGCCAGCAGTATGACAGGAAACGGTGAAAAACTGTTTTTT.

This clonotype was recorded once. The junction departs from the called germline gene at one end, perhaps through a read error. This chain joins TRBV10-3 and TRBJ1-1; TRBD1 might be the D (5 bases). The V gene's germline CDR1 is ENHRY and CDR2 SYGVKD. The CDR3 spans 12 residues. CDR3 amino acids: CAISDGGTDAFF. The CDR3 nucleotides are TGTGCCATCAGTGACGGGGGGACTGACGCTTTCTTT.

This clonotype was seen only once. The rearrangement uses TRBV4-3 and TRBJ1-4, with D hard to call. CDR1 and CDR2 from the germline V gene are LGHNA and YSLEER. The CDR3 spans 14 residues. V was trimmed by 1 base and J by 8 bases, leaving 11 bases between them. The CDR3 is CASSQGRVREKLFF. The CDR3 DNA reads as TGCGCCAGCAGCCAAGGCCGGGTGCGGGAAAAACTGTTTTTT.

This rearrangement joins TRBV5-4 to TRBJ1-6; tentative D call: TRBD1 (6 bases). The V gene's germline CDR1 is SGHNT and CDR2 YYREEE (reference sequence). V shed 4 bases and J shed 10 bases, with 18 bases lying between them. This CDR3 region has 15 residues. CDR3 sequence (DNA): TGTGCCAGCAGCACACAACAGGGACGGGGGTCACCCCTCCACTTT. Protein: CASSTQQGRGSPLHF.

As concerns this clonotype: A much larger clone lies a single base off, so this may be a read error. The J gene is TRBJ2-1, the V gene TRBV6-2 or TRBV6-3; 14 bases fit TRBD2. The CDR3 has 17 amino acids. The J segment lost 6 bases and the V segment lost 0 bases, leaving 4 bases of the junction unmatched. Germline V gene sequence: CDR1 MNHEY, CDR2 SVGEGT. CDR3 bases: TGTGCCAGCAGTTACTCGACCGGACTAGCGGGGGGCAATGAGCAGTTCTTC. Protein product: CASSYSTGLAGGNEQFF.

The table lists this clonotype with a count of one. The J gene is TRBJ1-3, the V gene TRBV2; no reliable D call. Germline CDR1 is SNHLY and CDR2 is FYNNEI. Trimming left V 3 bases short and J 0 bases short, with 3 bases between. CDR3 length equals 13 residues. The CDR3 loop is CASSDGSGNTIYF. CDR3 nucleotides: TGTGCCAGCAGTGACGGCTCTGGAAACACCATATATTTT.

The CDR3 DNA is TGTGCCAGCAGCCAGGGAGTCTCCCAGCCCCAGCATTTT. Translated, it gives CASSQGVSQPQHF. This chain connects TRBV3-1 to TRBJ1-5; D is ambiguous. Trimming stripped 3 bases from V and 7 bases from J, with 10 bases between. CDR1 and CDR2 from the germline V gene are LGHDT and YNNKEL (reference sequence). The CDR3 sequence is 13 residues long.

The chain employs TRBV4-1 and TRBJ2-7; D is tentatively TRBD1 or TRBD2 (5 bases each). This CDR3 comprises 17 residues. The V gene lost 0 bases and the J gene lost 3 bases, with 18 bases spanning the gap. Germline-derived CDR1 and CDR2 are MGHRA and YSYEKL. The CDR3 sequence is CASSQDFDRDRSYEQYV. CDR3 in DNA: TGCGCCAGCAGCCAAGATTTTGATCGGGACCGGAGCTACGAGCAGTACGTC.

A few counts support this clonotype. The CDR3 reads CASRSTGGHSPLHF. The CDR3 DNA follows: TGTGCCAGCAGATCGACAGGGGGTCATTCACCCCTCCACTTT. The chain employs TRBV25-1 and TRBJ1-6; 9 nucleotides agree with TRBD1. V gave up 6 bases and J gave up 8 bases; unmatched junction bases: 5. Germline lookup yields CDR1 MGHDK and CDR2 SYGVNS. This CDR3 is 14 amino acids long.

The CDR3, as DNA: TGTGCCAGCAGTGCGAGACAACATAATCAGCCCCAGCATTTT. As protein: CASSARQHNQPQHF. This chain joins TRBV6-1 and TRBJ1-5, with D uncertain. This CDR3 comprises 14 residues. V lost 4 bases, J lost 4 bases, and 11 bases lay in between. Germline V gives CDR1 MNHNS, CDR2 SASEGT.

The chain's CDR3 is CASSAYPGELFF. In DNA form, the CDR3 reads TGTGCCAGCAGCGCCTACCCCGGGGAGCTGTTTTTT. The chain has TRBV2 and TRBJ2-2; D unclear. Germline loops: CDR1 SNHLY, CDR2 FYNNEI. V was cut by 6 bases and J by 6 bases, with 8 bases left in between. The CDR3 is 12 amino acids.